This record looks at one TCR beta chain sequence and its context. What it recognizes is unknown. This entry comes from a study of PD-1 blockade in classical Hodgkin lymphoma. General study results and limits: Reports described newly diagnosed patients as having lower baseline TCR diversity than healthy donors.

Some clones are missing from TCRdb's copy, which holds only in-frame ones; the method was immunoSEQ multiplex PCR. In the table there are approximately 30,000 clones, around three quarters of which are singletons. Germline V lookup: CDR1 MDHEN, CDR2 SYDVKM. The length of the CDR3 is 14 residues. Trimming removed 6 bases from V and 2 bases from J, with 10 bases in between. Stated time point: cycle 4 day 1 (C4D1), after six to seven weeks of nivolumab. Each patient relapsed following autologous stem cell transplantation, and prior brentuximab vedotin exposure differed. The source was peripheral blood mononuclear cells (PBMCs), collected before the fourth cycle of nivolumab. The V and J genes are TRBV28 and TRBJ1-4, with D tentatively TRBD1 (5 bases). The receptor was derived from a human donor with classical Hodgkin lymphoma. CDR3 sequence (DNA): TGTGCCAGCAGATGGACACATACTAATGAAAAACTGTTTTTT. Translation gives CASRWTHTNEKLFF.